These 3 T cell receptor beta chains share one sample of origin, sequenced in a study of cytomegalovirus exposure and HLA in healthy donors. The PCR was carried out with 60 Vbeta primers and 13 Jbeta primers. Clones were read by immunoSEQ multiplex PCR, and TCRdb kept only the in-frame ones, dropping some. Of more than 85,000 clones listed, 73% are singletons. The sequencing input was PBMCs. The receptors derive from a man between 35 and 55 years old in good health and CMV-seronegative.

This clone was observed once. The chain employs TRBV5-1 and TRBJ2-1, with a possible D match to TRBD2 (5 bases). V was trimmed by 0 bases and J by 6 bases, leaving 13 bases between them. This CDR3 region has 15 residues. CDR1 is SGHRS and CDR2 is YFSETQ in the germline V gene. CDR3 in DNA: TGCGCCAGCAGCTTGGCTGTATTACGGGGCAATGAGCAGTTCTTC. This sequence encodes CASSLAVLRGNEQFF.

This clone has just a few counts. The J gene is TRBJ2-2, the V gene TRBV7-3, with 9 positions matching TRBD2. Germline V gives CDR1 SGHTA, CDR2 FQGTGA. The CDR3 contains 17 residues. Unmatched junction bases numbered 8, after V lost 1 base and J lost 5 bases. The CDR3: CASSLNGPSGGTGELFF. The CDR3 coding sequence is TGTGCCAGCAGCTTAAATGGGCCCAGCGGGGGGACCGGGGAGCTGTTTTTT.

The V gene is TRBV12-5, the J gene TRBJ2-1, with D perhaps TRBD2 (6 bases). Trimming cost V 0 bases and J 0 bases, with 24 bases left between them. The germline V gene has CDR1 LGHNT and CDR2 FRNRAP. The CDR3 is made up of 21 amino acids. The CDR3 sequence: CASGLVVLWTNHFSSYNEQFF. The CDR3 nucleotides are TGTGCTAGTGGTTTGGTTGTTTTGTGGACTAACCATTTTAGCTCCTACAATGAGCAGTTCTTC.